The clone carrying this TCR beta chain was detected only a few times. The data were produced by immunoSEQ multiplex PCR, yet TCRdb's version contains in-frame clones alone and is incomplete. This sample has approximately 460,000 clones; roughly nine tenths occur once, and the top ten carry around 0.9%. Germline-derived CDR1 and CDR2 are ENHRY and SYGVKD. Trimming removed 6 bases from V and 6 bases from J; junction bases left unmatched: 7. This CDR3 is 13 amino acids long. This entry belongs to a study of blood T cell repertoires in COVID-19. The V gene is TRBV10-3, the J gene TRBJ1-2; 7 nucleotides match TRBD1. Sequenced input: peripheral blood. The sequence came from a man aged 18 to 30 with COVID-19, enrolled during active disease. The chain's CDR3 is CAISGVGGDGYTF. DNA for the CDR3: TGTGCCATCAGCGGGGTAGGGGGCGATGGCTACACCTTC.